This record concerns one T cell receptor beta chain sequence. This specimen belongs to a study of shared clonotypes between healthy human individuals. The assay was immunoSEQ multiplex PCR, and TCRdb's table has in-frame clones only and misses some. Altogether 2,100,000 or so clones are present, 90% to 96% being singletons, with the ten largest covering roughly 0.13%. V dropped 1 base and J dropped 6; count of bases not matched to a gene: 3. The CDR3 is 15 amino acids. Germline assignment: CDR1 SGHNT and CDR2 YENEEA. The sample taken for sequencing was naive CD4+ T cells sorted from blood. Subset meaning: CD45RA+ positively selected. The chain couples TRBV11-3 to TRBJ2-6; 7 bases are shared with TRBD1. This receptor was taken from a man younger than 35 in good health. The CDR3 spells CASSLGQGEANVLTF. The CDR3, as DNA: TGTGCCAGCAGCTTAGGGCAGGGGGAGGCCAACGTCCTGACTTTC. The full variable domain, with the rest looked up from reference TRBV11-3 and TRBJ2-6, is EAGVVQSPRYKIIEKKQPVAFWCNPISGHNTLYWYLQNLGQGPELLIRYENEEAVDDSQLPKDRFSAERLKGVDSTLKIQPAELGDSAVYLCASSLGQGEANVLTFGAGSRLTVL.